This T cell receptor (beta chain) emerged from a study of brain T cells in children with intractable seizures. The CDR3 has 14 amino acids. Trimming cost V 8 bases and J 3 bases, with 16 bases left between them. Germline CDR1 and CDR2: MNHEY and SVGAGI. This clone was seen more than once but under ten times. Its target is unknown. TCRdb's table, derived via immunoSEQ multiplex PCR, lists solely in-frame clones and lacks some. The sample lists 340,000 or so clones, 93% occurring once. Study-level points and caveats: Absence of clones before surgery may stem from lower sequencing depth. Viral specificity was inferred only from CDR3 similarity; HCMV serostatus was unknown.

The time point: blood from clinic visit 5 months post-surgery; TSC patient then seizure free. Surgery cases with the highest brain T cell transcript signatures were chosen for sequencing. At least one anti-epileptic drug was given before surgery. The source is a boy younger than two with tuberous sclerosis and intractable seizures. The V gene is TRBV6-5, the J gene TRBJ1-2; unclear D gene. The sample consisted of peripheral blood, taken about 5 months after surgery. CDR3 coding DNA: TGTGCCAGCGAATCGCATCTTAGGGACTATGGCTACACCTTC. It encodes CASESHLRDYGYTF.